This T cell receptor (beta chain) was retrieved from a study of human T cells and chemical hapten exposure. Study information: Variation in per-sample TCR yields came mainly from small pooled library volume differences. The study, taken as a whole, reports: High-frequency TCRs, those above 1 in 1000, stayed the same after DPC sensitization.

Extraction of total RNA was performed on unfractionated whole blood. This clonotype came up many times. Its antigen remains unknown. Unique molecular identifiers were linked by the library to individual cDNA molecules. Study processing details: The number of TCRs in each sample had a median of about 95,000 and spanned roughly 23,224 to 700,000. TCRdb reanalysed the 5' RACE reads using MiXCR and keeps one entry per CDR3 protein. In this record, the V and J calls reflect TCRdb's handling and not the investigators' own analysis. The sample carries 130,000 or so distinct CDR3 sequences, 4.1% recorded once. This TCR derives from a female donor in good health.

The CDR3 nucleotides read TGCGCCAGCAGCTGGGGACAGGGAAACGGCTACACCTTC. Translating it yields CASSWGQGNGYTF. This rearrangement joins TRBV5-1 to TRBJ1-2, with 9 positions matching TRBD1. V was pared by 3 bases and J by 8 bases, with 5 bases of the junction left unmatched. Germline V gene data show CDR1 as SGHRS and CDR2 as YFSETQ. This CDR3 has 13 residues.